The rows below give T cell receptor beta chains drawn from one sample of a study of CD8 T cells in Susac syndrome. TCRdb analysed the immunoSEQ multiplex PCR reads with MiXCR anew, one entry per CDR3 protein. The top ten hold around 0.15% of the sample, which has 71,000 or so distinct CDR3 sequences, roughly 93% seen once. The sequenced material came from CD4+ T cells from PBMCs. All receptors derive from a human donor with Susac syndrome. Each CDR3 is given with its conserved first and last residue. A D gene is named only where the DNA matches it firmly.

V,D,J,DNA,CDR3
TRBV19,NA,TRBJ1-6,TGTGCCAGTAGTCCGGTGCTTCATTCACCCCTCCACTTT,CASSPVLHSPLHF
TRBV6-5,NA,TRBJ1-1,TGTGCCAGCAGTTACTCCAGGAACACTGAAGCTTTCTTT,CASSYSRNTEAFF
TRBV27,TRBD1,TRBJ2-3,TGTGCCAGCAGTTTCCACAGGGGAGCAGATACGCAGTATTTT,CASSFHRGADTQYF
TRBV6-5,NA,TRBJ2-7,TGTGCCAGCAGTTGGAGGGAGATCTCCTACGAGCAGTACTTC,CASSWREISYEQYF
TRBV12-3/TRBV12-4,NA,TRBJ2-3,TGTGCCACCGCAGGTTCCGGAAATACGCAGTATTTT,CATAGSGNTQYF
TRBV20-1,TRBD1,TRBJ2-3,TGCAGTGCTAGTGTTTGGGACAGGGGTTGGACAGATACGCAGTATTTT,CSASVWDRGWTDTQYF
TRBV13,NA,TRBJ2-4,TGTGCCAGCAGCTTAACCCAAGCCAAAAACATTCAGTACTTC,CASSLTQAKNIQYF
TRBV29-1,TRBD1,TRBJ1-1,TGCAGCGTTACACCACAGGGGGCTGCGACTGAAGCTTTCTTT,CSVTPQGAATEAFF
TRBV27,TRBD1,TRBJ2-1,TGTGTCCGGGACAGAAAGAATGAGCAGTTCTTC,CVRDRKNEQFF
TRBV3-1,TRBD2,TRBJ2-3,TGTGCCAGCAGCCCATACCGGACTAGCGGGGCTAGTAGGGGCACAGATACGCAGTATTTT,CASSPYRTSGASRGTDTQYF
TRBV7-9,TRBD1,TRBJ2-3,TGTGCCAGCAGCTTAGCTGGGGACAGGGGGCTGTATACGCAGTATTTT,CASSLAGDRGLYTQYF
TRBV28,NA,TRBJ1-1,TGTGCCAGCAATGGGAAGATGAACACTGAAGCTTTCTTT,CASNGKMNTEAFF
TRBV5-1,NA,TRBJ2-5,TGCGCCAGCAGCTTTGGGGGGGCCCAAGAGACCCAGTACTTC,CASSFGGAQETQYF
TRBV28,NA,TRBJ2-6,TGTGCCACCTTGGGTGGGGCCAACGTCCTGACTTTC,CATLGGANVLTF
TRBV7-3,NA,TRBJ2-3,TGTGCCAGCAGCAACCGACAGGCTCGCACAGATACGCAGTATTTT,CASSNRQARTDTQYF
TRBV20-1,TRBD1,TRBJ2-7,TGCAGTGCTAGAGATTGGGGGCAGGGGGATTCCTACGAGCAGTACTTC,CSARDWGQGDSYEQYF